This TCR beta chain derives from a study of monozygotic twins with inflammatory bowel disease. Eight distinct reactions (per sample) were used to make the cDNA. Template switching appended UMIs that held a 6-nucleotide sample barcode. Following a re-call of the 5' RACE reads, TCRdb has one entry per CDR3 protein and lacks DNA. Its clone listing holds fewer than 450,000 distinct CDR3 sequences. This CDR3 has 16 amino acids. In germline, CDR1 is MGHRA, CDR2 YSYEKL. What was sequenced was blood. V is TRBV4-1 and J is TRBJ2-5; TCRdb lists TRBD1, though no DNA is available to test this call. The receptor comes from a human donor with ulcerative colitis or Crohn's disease, or a healthy co-twin of an affected twin (not recorded which). CDR3 sequence reads: CASNKRQAGRGETQYF.